This T cell receptor (beta chain) stems from a study of T cell repertoires in cytomegalovirus infection. Study as a whole: Public TCR beta signatures were indicative of both CMV infection and a matching HLA type.

TCRdb re-derived calls from the reads in MiXCR, one entry per CDR3 protein. The table lists about 200,000 distinct CDR3 sequences, roughly 9.8% of them singletons. J was trimmed by 0 bases and V by 1 base; bases with no gene match: 11. Germline V CDR1 and CDR2: SGHVS, FQNEAQ. The CDR3 consists of 19 residues. This clonotype was found many times. The chain has TRBV7-8 and TRBJ2-3, with TRBD2 matching over 9 bases. The clonotype was recovered from a human donor in good health (CMV status not recorded). Some clones in this sample may be carry-over from other donors' samples. The sequenced material came from PBMCs. CDR3 protein: CASSLVPGTSYSSTDTQYF. DNA for the CDR3: TGTGCCAGCAGCTTAGTCCCCGGGACTAGCTATTCTAGCACAGATACGCAGTATTTT.